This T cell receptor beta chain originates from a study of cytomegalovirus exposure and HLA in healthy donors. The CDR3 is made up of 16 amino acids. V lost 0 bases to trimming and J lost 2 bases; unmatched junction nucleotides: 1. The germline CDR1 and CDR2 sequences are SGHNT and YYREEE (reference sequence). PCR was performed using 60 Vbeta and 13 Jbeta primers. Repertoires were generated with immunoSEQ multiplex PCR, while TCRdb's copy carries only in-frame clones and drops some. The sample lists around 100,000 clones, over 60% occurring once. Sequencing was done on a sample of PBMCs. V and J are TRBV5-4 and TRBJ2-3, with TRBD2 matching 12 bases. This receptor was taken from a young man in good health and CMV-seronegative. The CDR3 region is CASSLGLAGVTDTQYF. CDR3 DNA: TGTGCCAGCAGCTTGGGACTAGCGGGAGTCACAGATACGCAGTATTTT. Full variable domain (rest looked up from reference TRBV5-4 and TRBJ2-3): ETGVTQSPTHLIKTRGQQVTLRCSSQSGHNTVSWYQQALGQGPQFIFQYYREEENGRGNFPPRFSGLQFPNYSSELNVNALELDDSALYLCASSLGLAGVTDTQYFGPGTRLTVL.